The rows below give T cell receptor beta chains drawn from one sample of a study of T cells after yellow fever vaccination. TCRdb used MiXCR to reprocess the 5' RACE reads, holding one entry per CDR3 protein. The table lists more than 95,000 distinct CDR3 sequences, about 8.8% of them singletons. Sequencing was performed on CD8+ T cells sorted from PBMCs, taken on the day of the yellow fever booster vaccination. Receptors originate from a man younger than 30 who received the YFV17D yellow fever vaccine. CDR3s include the opening cysteine and the closing phenylalanine or tryptophan. A D gene is named only where the DNA matches it firmly. Not every row has a clone size; where given, it reads once, few, many or a size class.

cdr3_length: 20; d_call: TRBD1; clone_size: NA; v_call: TRBV12-5; j_call: TRBJ2-6; cdr3_nt: TGTGCTAGTGGTTTGGCAAGTCGACAGGGGGTTAGAGCTGGGGCCAACGTCCTGACTTTC; cdr3_aa: CASGLASRQGVRAGANVLTF
cdr3_length: 15; d_call: TRBD1; clone_size: few; v_call: TRBV12-3/TRBV12-4; j_call: TRBJ2-2; cdr3_nt: TGTGCCAGCACCCCGGGACAGGGGGCCGCCGGGGAGCTGTTTTTT; cdr3_aa: CASTPGQGAAGELFF
cdr3_length: 13; d_call: NA; clone_size: NA; v_call: TRBV6-5; j_call: TRBJ1-2; cdr3_nt: TGTGCCAGCACCCAATGGGGGTCGGATGGCTACACCTTC; cdr3_aa: CASTQWGSDGYTF
cdr3_length: 17; d_call: NA; clone_size: few; v_call: TRBV4-1; j_call: TRBJ2-3; cdr3_nt: TGCGCCAGCAGACGCGAAAGTCGGGGGACTAGCACAGATACGCAGTATTTT; cdr3_aa: CASRRESRGTSTDTQYF
cdr3_length: 19; d_call: TRBD1; clone_size: NA; v_call: TRBV11-2; j_call: TRBJ2-1; cdr3_nt: TGTGCCAGCAGCCTACATAGGGACAGGGGGCGGGAGGCCTACAATGAGCAGTTCTTC; cdr3_aa: CASSLHRDRGREAYNEQFF
cdr3_length: 14; d_call: NA; clone_size: NA; v_call: TRBV5-8; j_call: TRBJ2-5; cdr3_nt: TGTGCCAGCAGCTCCCGGGACTGGGAAGAGACCCAGTACTTC; cdr3_aa: CASSSRDWEETQYF
cdr3_length: 15; d_call: NA; clone_size: NA; v_call: TRBV19; j_call: TRBJ1-5; cdr3_nt: TGTGCCAGTAGTATAAACGGCTATAGCAATCAGCCCCAGCATTTT; cdr3_aa: CASSINGYSNQPQHF
cdr3_length: 11; d_call: NA; clone_size: few; v_call: TRBV30; j_call: TRBJ2-7; cdr3_nt: TGTGCCTGGAGCACTAAGTACGAGCAGTACTTC; cdr3_aa: CAWSTKYEQYF
cdr3_length: 11; d_call: NA; clone_size: NA; v_call: TRBV20-1; j_call: TRBJ1-1; cdr3_nt: TGCAGTGTAAGGCAGGAACCAGAAGCTTTCTTT; cdr3_aa: CSVRQEPEAFF
cdr3_length: 16; d_call: TRBD1; clone_size: NA; v_call: TRBV7-9; j_call: TRBJ1-3; cdr3_nt: TGTGCCAGCAGCTCCGGACAGGGCCTCTCTGGAAACACCATATATTTT; cdr3_aa: CASSSGQGLSGNTIYF
cdr3_length: 14; d_call: TRBD1; clone_size: few; v_call: TRBV27; j_call: TRBJ1-6; cdr3_nt: TGTGCCAGCAGTTGGGACAGGGATTATTCACCCCTCCACTTT; cdr3_aa: CASSWDRDYSPLHF
cdr3_length: 16; d_call: NA; clone_size: NA; v_call: TRBV11-2; j_call: TRBJ1-4; cdr3_nt: TGTGCCAGCAGCTCCACCTCCGACGGGACTAATGAAAAACTGTTTTTT; cdr3_aa: CASSSTSDGTNEKLFF
cdr3_length: 12; d_call: NA; clone_size: NA; v_call: TRBV2; j_call: TRBJ1-5; cdr3_nt: TGTGCCAGCAAACTGTACAATCAGCCCCAGCATTTT; cdr3_aa: CASKLYNQPQHF
cdr3_length: 12; d_call: NA; clone_size: NA; v_call: TRBV14; j_call: TRBJ1-4; cdr3_nt: TGTGCCAGCAGCCAAGGCATTGAAAAACTGTTTTTT; cdr3_aa: CASSQGIEKLFF
cdr3_length: 14; d_call: TRBD1; clone_size: few; v_call: TRBV7-9; j_call: TRBJ1-1; cdr3_nt: TGTGCCAGCAGCTTGGGCAGGGGGACCACTGAAGCTTTCTTT; cdr3_aa: CASSLGRGTTEAFF
cdr3_length: 13; d_call: TRBD1; clone_size: NA; v_call: TRBV20-1; j_call: TRBJ1-1; cdr3_nt: TGCAGTGCTTCCGGGACAGGAAACACTGAAGCTTTCTTT; cdr3_aa: CSASGTGNTEAFF
cdr3_length: 17; d_call: NA; clone_size: many; v_call: TRBV12-3/TRBV12-4; j_call: TRBJ2-5; cdr3_nt: TGTGCCAGCAGTTTTCTCGGGGCTACAGGGTACGATGAGGCCCAGTACTTC; cdr3_aa: CASSFLGATGYDEAQYF
cdr3_length: 14; d_call: NA; clone_size: few; v_call: TRBV12-3/TRBV12-4; j_call: TRBJ2-7; cdr3_nt: TGTGCCAGCACCCCACAGGGACCAGGCTACGAGCAGTACTTC; cdr3_aa: CASTPQGPGYEQYF
cdr3_length: 14; d_call: TRBD1; clone_size: few; v_call: TRBV6-1; j_call: TRBJ2-2; cdr3_nt: TGTGCCAGCAGGGGACAGGGATACACCGGGGAGCTGTTTTTT; cdr3_aa: CASRGQGYTGELFF
cdr3_length: 14; d_call: TRBD1; clone_size: few; v_call: TRBV2; j_call: TRBJ1-5; cdr3_nt: TGTGCCAGCAGCACCCGACAGGGTAGCCAGCCCCAGCATTTT; cdr3_aa: CASSTRQGSQPQHF
cdr3_length: 15; d_call: NA; clone_size: NA; v_call: TRBV24-1; j_call: TRBJ1-1; cdr3_nt: TGTGCCACCAGTGTCGCCCCGGACGGGAACACTGAAGCTTTCTTT; cdr3_aa: CATSVAPDGNTEAFF
cdr3_length: 15; d_call: NA; clone_size: few; v_call: TRBV7-9; j_call: TRBJ2-1; cdr3_nt: TGTGCCAGCAGCTTAGCAGGGTTGTCCTACAATGAGCAGTTCTTC; cdr3_aa: CASSLAGLSYNEQFF
cdr3_length: 15; d_call: NA; clone_size: NA; v_call: TRBV7-8; j_call: TRBJ2-3; cdr3_nt: TGTGCCAGCAGCCCACCGGACACTACCACAGATACGCAGTATTTT; cdr3_aa: CASSPPDTTTDTQYF
cdr3_length: 13; d_call: NA; clone_size: NA; v_call: TRBV19; j_call: TRBJ2-2; cdr3_nt: TGTGCCAGTAGTATCAGGGCTGCCGGGGAGCTGTTTTTT; cdr3_aa: CASSIRAAGELFF
cdr3_length: 18; d_call: NA; clone_size: many; v_call: TRBV20-1; j_call: TRBJ1-6; cdr3_nt: TGCAGTGCTAGAGATCGACAGTCGGAGGATTGGTATAATTCACCCCTCCACTTT; cdr3_aa: CSARDRQSEDWYNSPLHF
cdr3_length: 13; d_call: NA; clone_size: NA; v_call: TRBV19; j_call: TRBJ2-2; cdr3_nt: TGTGCCAGCGCGCGAGGGGACGCCGGGGAGCTGTTTTTT; cdr3_aa: CASARGDAGELFF
cdr3_length: 14; d_call: NA; clone_size: few; v_call: TRBV6-5; j_call: TRBJ2-6; cdr3_nt: TGTGCCAGCAGTTTCGGGACCCGGGCCAACGTCCTGACTTTC; cdr3_aa: CASSFGTRANVLTF
cdr3_length: 16; d_call: NA; clone_size: few; v_call: TRBV19; j_call: TRBJ2-5; cdr3_nt: TGTGCCAGTACCCCAAGGTCTTGGAGCTCCCAAGAGACCCAGTACTTC; cdr3_aa: CASTPRSWSSQETQYF
cdr3_length: 13; d_call: NA; clone_size: few; v_call: TRBV6-5; j_call: TRBJ1-2; cdr3_nt: TGTGCCAGCAGCCCGAGGGGGTACTTGGGCTACACCTTC; cdr3_aa: CASSPRGYLGYTF
cdr3_length: 15; d_call: TRBD2; clone_size: few; v_call: TRBV29-1; j_call: TRBJ2-3; cdr3_nt: TGCAGCGTTGAGGAGCGGGGGGCTAGCACAGATACGCAGTATTTT; cdr3_aa: CSVEERGASTDTQYF
cdr3_length: 15; d_call: NA; clone_size: NA; v_call: TRBV4-1; j_call: TRBJ1-2; cdr3_nt: TGCGCCAGCAGCCACGAACCAGGCAGCATCGGGGGCTACACCTTC; cdr3_aa: CASSHEPGSIGGYTF
cdr3_length: 14; d_call: NA; clone_size: NA; v_call: TRBV7-9; j_call: TRBJ1-2; cdr3_nt: TGTGCCAGCAGCCGAGGCGAGACAGCATATGGCTACACCTTC; cdr3_aa: CASSRGETAYGYTF
cdr3_length: 14; d_call: NA; clone_size: few; v_call: TRBV2; j_call: TRBJ2-5; cdr3_nt: TGTGCCAGCAGAATGGCCGGGGCAGGAGAGACCCAGTACTTC; cdr3_aa: CASRMAGAGETQYF
cdr3_length: 15; d_call: TRBD1; clone_size: few; v_call: TRBV20-1; j_call: TRBJ1-2; cdr3_nt: TGCAGTGCTAGGCTCAGGACAGGGGGAAAGTATGGCTACACCTTC; cdr3_aa: CSARLRTGGKYGYTF
cdr3_length: 14; d_call: NA; clone_size: NA; v_call: TRBV19; j_call: TRBJ1-1; cdr3_nt: TGTGCCAGTAGTCCGGGGACCTTTGGCACTGAAGCTTTCTTT; cdr3_aa: CASSPGTFGTEAFF
cdr3_length: 13; d_call: NA; clone_size: NA; v_call: TRBV11-1; j_call: TRBJ1-6; cdr3_nt: TGTGCCAGCAGCTTATTGTGGGATTCACCCCTCCACTTT; cdr3_aa: CASSLLWDSPLHF
cdr3_length: 12; d_call: NA; clone_size: few; v_call: TRBV9; j_call: TRBJ1-2; cdr3_nt: TGTGCCAGCAGCGTAGTTTCGTATGGCTACACCTTC; cdr3_aa: CASSVVSYGYTF
cdr3_length: 17; d_call: TRBD1; clone_size: NA; v_call: TRBV4-3; j_call: TRBJ1-2; cdr3_nt: TGCGCCAGCAGCCAAGATTACTCTCTCTACAGGGGGTATGGCTACACCTTC; cdr3_aa: CASSQDYSLYRGYGYTF
cdr3_length: 14; d_call: NA; clone_size: few; v_call: TRBV27; j_call: TRBJ2-3; cdr3_nt: TGTGCCAGCAGGCGAAAAGGGGGCACAGATACGCAGTATTTT; cdr3_aa: CASRRKGGTDTQYF
cdr3_length: 14; d_call: TRBD1; clone_size: NA; v_call: TRBV4-2; j_call: TRBJ1-4; cdr3_nt: TGTGCCAGCAGCCAAGAGAGGGACAGGGAGAAACTGTTTTTT; cdr3_aa: CASSQERDREKLFF
cdr3_length: 16; d_call: TRBD1; clone_size: NA; v_call: TRBV4-2; j_call: TRBJ1-1; cdr3_nt: TGTGCCAGCAGCCCCACCCGACAGGGGATGAACACTGAAGCTTTCTTT; cdr3_aa: CASSPTRQGMNTEAFF
cdr3_length: 18; d_call: NA; clone_size: NA; v_call: TRBV4-3; j_call: TRBJ1-4; cdr3_nt: TGCGCCAGCAGCCAAGATCAGGTCCTGGGGTCATATAATGAAAAACTGTTTTTT; cdr3_aa: CASSQDQVLGSYNEKLFF
cdr3_length: 13; d_call: NA; clone_size: NA; v_call: TRBV20-1; j_call: TRBJ1-6; cdr3_nt: TGCAGTGCTAGAGATCGCGGATCAGCCCCCCTCCACTTT; cdr3_aa: CSARDRGSAPLHF
cdr3_length: 14; d_call: NA; clone_size: many; v_call: TRBV6-2/TRBV6-3; j_call: TRBJ2-4; cdr3_nt: TGTGCCAGCAGTTACTCGGGGCCCCGGGACATTCAGTACTTC; cdr3_aa: CASSYSGPRDIQYF
cdr3_length: 13; d_call: NA; clone_size: few; v_call: TRBV6-1; j_call: TRBJ2-7; cdr3_nt: TGTGCCAGCAGTCCCGGGGTCCCCTACGAGCAGTACTTC; cdr3_aa: CASSPGVPYEQYF
cdr3_length: 16; d_call: TRBD1; clone_size: many; v_call: TRBV12-3/TRBV12-4; j_call: TRBJ2-5; cdr3_nt: TGTGCCAGCAGTCCCGGACAGGGAATGGGCGCAGAGACCCAGTACTTC; cdr3_aa: CASSPGQGMGAETQYF
cdr3_length: 18; d_call: TRBD2; clone_size: many; v_call: TRBV7-6; j_call: TRBJ2-1; cdr3_nt: TGTGCCAGCAGCCCAGGCGGACTAGCGGGGGGATTTTTGAATGAGCAGTTCTTC; cdr3_aa: CASSPGGLAGGFLNEQFF
cdr3_length: 13; d_call: NA; clone_size: once; v_call: TRBV27; j_call: TRBJ1-6; cdr3_nt: TGTGCCAGCAGTCCACGACAACGATCACCCCTCCACTTT; cdr3_aa: CASSPRQRSPLHF